This T cell receptor beta chain was recorded in a study of T cell responses to AZD1222 COVID-19 vaccine. This clone was seen a handful of times. CDR3 length: 13 residues. V gave up 2 bases and J gave up 2 bases, with 6 bases separating them. Germline V CDR1 and CDR2: MNHEY, SVGAGI. Assay: immunoSEQ multiplex PCR; the TCRdb copy retains only in-frame clones and omits some. This table holds around 110,000 clones, 80% to 85% found once. The receptor was isolated from an adult in good health. V usage is TRBV6-5 and J usage is TRBJ1-2; unclear D gene. This specimen consisted of peripheral blood, obtained on day 0 of AZD1222 vaccination. The CDR3 reads CASSYRPNYGYTF. In DNA, the CDR3 is TGTGCCAGCAGTTACAGACCCAACTATGGCTACACCTTC.